Below, 20 T cell receptor beta chains from the same sample are listed, as sequenced in a study of PD-L1 blockade in urothelial cancer. TCRdb keeps only in-frame clones here, not all; method: immunoSEQ multiplex PCR. The data hold about 76,000 clones, with around 80% observed a single time. The specimen comprised PBMCs, sampled around atezolizumab (anti-PD-L1) treatment. The receptors come from a man in his 70s with urothelial cancer.

The gene calls are TRBV25-1 and TRBJ2-1; 10 bases align to TRBD1. The CDR3 consists of 16 residues. With 2 bases clipped from V and 7 bases from J, the junction kept 8 bases outside the gene matches. CDR1 is MGHDK and CDR2 is SYGVNS in the germline V gene. The CDR3 spells CASSEMIPGQGNEQFF. The CDR3 DNA reads TGTGCCAGCAGTGAAATGATACCGGGACAGGGGAATGAGCAGTTCTTC.

The count of this clone is one. The V and J genes are TRBV6-1 and TRBJ2-1; D is ambiguous. This CDR3 is 13 amino acids long. Trimming took 7 bases from V and 12 from J, leaving 19 bases between them. CDR1 is MNHNS, CDR2 SASEGT, per germline. The CDR3 DNA reads TGTGCCAGCACCTCCACAGATCGAATAGGGCAGTTCTTC. This sequence encodes CASTSTDRIGQFF.

The chain couples TRBV6-5 to TRBJ1-2; the D is unclear. Germline CDR1 MNHEY, CDR2 SVGAGI. V was clipped by 6 bases and J by 4 bases, with 18 bases between them. The CDR3 is made up of 15 amino acids. The CDR3 DNA is TGTGCCAGCAGAACCCCCGCCGAGGGCTCCTATGGCTACACCTTC. It translates to CASRTPAEGSYGYTF.

The chain carries TRBV30 and TRBJ2-7; a possible D gene is TRBD2 (5 bases). Trimming pared 3 bases from V and 4 bases from J, leaving 13 bases between. CDR1 and CDR2 (germline): GTSNPN, SVGIG (reference sequence). The CDR3 spans 13 residues. CDR3 nucleotide sequence: TGTGCCTGGAGCACCGGGATAAGTTACGAGCAGTACTTC. Translated: CAWSTGISYEQYF.

The chain recombines TRBV23-1 with TRBJ2-7; D call uncertain. TRBV23-1 is an open reading frame whose function is uncertain. The V gene lost 2 bases and the J gene lost 2 bases, with 10 bases spanning the gap. There are 14 residues in the CDR3. As DNA, the CDR3 is TGCGCCAGCAGTCAAGGAGTCTGGGCCTACGAGCAGTACTTC. It specifies CASSQGVWAYEQYF.

V and J are TRBV25-1 and TRBJ1-2, with D perhaps matching TRBD1 (5 bases). Trimming left V 6 bases short and J 3 bases short, with 8 bases between. The CDR3 runs to 12 residues. Germline V gene lookup returns CDR1 MGHDK and CDR2 SYGVNS. This chain's CDR3 is CASSDSYYGYTF. The CDR3 DNA follows: TGTGCCAGCAGCGACAGTTACTATGGCTACACCTTC.

The chain links TRBV5-4 to TRBJ2-7, with 7 bases matching TRBD1. This CDR3 comprises 13 residues. Germline lookup yields CDR1 SGHNT and CDR2 YYREEE (reference sequence). Trimming removed 0 bases from V and 7 bases from J; junction bases left unmatched: 4. The CDR3 DNA reads as TGTGCCAGCAGCTTGGCGGGGACAGCTGAGCAGTACTTC. Residues: CASSLAGTAEQYF.

This rearrangement joins TRBV29-1 to TRBJ2-3; 7 nucleotides line up with TRBD1. The CDR3 totals 11 residues. Trimming cost V 6 bases and J 11 bases; bases outside gene matches: 8. Germline V gives CDR1 SQVTM, CDR2 ANQGSEA. The CDR3 spells CSVALTGRQYF. In DNA, the CDR3 is TGCAGCGTCGCTCTGACAGGGAGGCAGTATTTT.

V gene TRBV5-6 combines with J gene TRBJ1-2, with 8 bases aligning to TRBD1. CDR1 and CDR2 (germline): SGHDT, YYEEEE. V lost 4 bases to trimming and J lost 6 bases; unmatched junction nucleotides: 17. The CDR3 spans 17 residues. The CDR3 DNA reads as TGTGCCAGCAGCACGTCCCCGGGACAGGACATTTATAATGGCTACACCTTC. This codes for CASSTSPGQDIYNGYTF.

This chain uses TRBV27 with TRBJ1-1, with a weak D call TRBD1 (5 bases). The CDR3 loop spans 15 amino acids. Germline V CDR1 and CDR2: MNHEY, SMNVEV (reference sequence). V was shortened by 5 bases and J by 1 base, with 14 bases between the two germline ends. The CDR3 coding sequence is TGTGCCAGCAGTAGGGTTGGGGGAGGGAACACTGAAGCTTTCTTT. Translating gives CASSRVGGGNTEAFF.

The rearrangement joins TRBV19 to TRBJ1-1, with 7 bases fitting TRBD1. This CDR3 contains 15 residues. The J segment lost 1 base and the V segment lost 5 bases, leaving 7 bases of the junction unmatched. Germline loops: CDR1 LNHDA, CDR2 SQIVND (reference sequence). CDR3 loop: CASSAKDRPNTEAFF. The DNA for the CDR3 is TGTGCCAGTAGTGCCAAGGACAGGCCGAACACTGAAGCTTTCTTT.

This rearrangement joins TRBV6-6 to TRBJ2-1, with a weak D call TRBD2 (5 bases). The V and J ends lost 2 bases and 7 bases respectively, with 12 bases between them. Per the germline V gene, CDR1 is MNHNY and CDR2 is SVGAGI (reference sequence). This CDR3 is built from 14 residues. The CDR3 here is CASSYAGLTNEQFF. The CDR3 DNA reads as TGTGCCAGCAGTTACGCTGGACTGACAAATGAGCAGTTCTTC.

This sequence joins TRBV10-3 and TRBJ2-3, with 8 bases matching TRBD2. CDR1 and CDR2 from the germline V gene are ENHRY and SYGVKD. V lost 2 bases, J lost 0 bases, and 7 bases stayed unmatched. The CDR3 has 17 residues. In DNA form, the CDR3 reads TGTGCCATCAGTGAGCCGGGAGGGGGACACAGCACAGATACGCAGTATTTT. This codes for CAISEPGGGHSTDTQYF.

The chain joins TRBV5-8 to TRBJ1-2, with TRBD1 matching over 7 bases. The CDR3 is 15 residues long. J lost 0 bases, V lost 4 bases, and 6 bases had no gene match. CDR1 and CDR2 (germline): SGHTS, YDEGEE. The CDR3 sequence: CASSPGQRTNYGYTF. The CDR3, as DNA: TGTGCCAGCAGCCCGGGACAGCGAACTAACTATGGCTACACCTTC. The full variable domain, completed using reference TRBV5-8 and TRBJ1-2, is EAGVTQSPTHLIKTRGQQATLRCSPISGHTSVYWYQQALGLGLQFLLWYDEGEERNRGNFPPRFSGRQFPNYSSELNVNALELEDSALYLCASSPGQRTNYGYTFGSGTRLTVV.

The chain has TRBV11-2 and TRBJ2-5, with 8 bases identical to TRBD2. From germline, CDR1 is SGHAT and CDR2 FQNNGV. The V segment lost 5 bases and the J segment 4 bases; nucleotides outside the gene matches: 12. The CDR3 length is 16 residues. CDR3 loop: CASSPPPGGPSETQYF. CDR3 nucleotides: TGTGCCAGCAGCCCCCCACCGGGAGGGCCTTCAGAGACCCAGTACTTC.

This rearrangement joins TRBV11-2 to TRBJ2-7, with TRBD2 matching 12 bases. The CDR3 consists of 16 residues. J gave up 4 bases and V 5 bases, and 9 bases lay outside the gene matches. From germline, CDR1 is SGHAT and CDR2 FQNNGV. CDR3 DNA: TGTGCCAGCAGCCGGACGCTAGCGGGAGGGCGATACGAGCAGTACTTC. Encoded protein: CASSRTLAGGRYEQYF.

The V call is TRBV7-9, the J call TRBJ2-1; the D gene is possibly TRBD1 (7 bases). Germline loops: CDR1 SEHNR, CDR2 FQNEAQ (reference sequence). Trimming left V 5 bases short and J 5 bases short, with 22 bases between. This CDR3 has 17 amino acids. This chain's CDR3 is CASSVRGTGTHNNEQFF. The DNA of the CDR3 is TGTGCCAGCAGCGTCAGGGGGACCGGGACTCATAACAATGAGCAGTTCTTC. The full variable domain, with the rest looked up from reference TRBV7-9 and TRBJ2-1, is DTGVSQNPRHKITKRGQNVTFRCDPISEHNRLYWYRQTLGQGPEFLTYFQNEAQLEKSRLLSDRFSAERPKGSFSTLEIQRTEQGDSAMYLCASSVRGTGTHNNEQFFGPGTRLTVL.

This clone was counted once. The chain joins TRBV19 to TRBJ2-1; 10 bases map to TRBD1. This CDR3 is built from 15 residues. Germline V lookup: CDR1 LNHDA, CDR2 SQIVND (reference sequence). Trimming at V came to 7 bases and at J to 4 bases, leaving 7 bases not matched to a gene. The chain's CDR3 is CASTRGQGTYNEQFF. The DNA for the CDR3 is TGTGCCAGTACTAGGGGACAGGGGACTTACAATGAGCAGTTCTTC.

The rearrangement joins TRBV5-8 to TRBJ2-7; D might be TRBD2 (6 bases). V lost 0 bases and J lost 2, with 15 bases in between. Per the germline V gene, CDR1 is SGHTS and CDR2 is YDEGEE. CDR3 length: 16 residues. CDR3 DNA: TGTGCCAGCAGCTTGGATTGGCGGGGTCCGGCCTACGAGCAGTACTTC. Translated: CASSLDWRGPAYEQYF.

The chain employs TRBV28 and TRBJ2-7; TRBD1 matches 8 bases. Germline V gene data show CDR1 as MDHEN and CDR2 as SYDVKM. This CDR3 region has 13 residues. V shed 8 bases, J shed 5 bases, and the junction held 8 bases outside the gene matches. DNA for the CDR3: TGTGCCAGCGGTCCAGGGGGCAGCGACGAGCAGTACTTC. This encodes CASGPGGSDEQYF.